A single sample gave rise to the 9 T cell receptor beta chains below, sequenced in a study of blood T cells in healthy people across ages. Primed by a sample-barcoded 5' primer and a J-beta primer mix, a second PCR proceeded for about 6 to 11 cycles. TCRdb used MiXCR to reprocess the 5' RACE reads, holding one entry per CDR3 protein. The sample lists about 780,000 distinct CDR3 sequences; 55% to 65% were seen once. The sample was blood. Every receptor here comes from a man aged 25-45 years in good health.

This chain connects TRBV20-1 to TRBJ2-3; 10 bases line up with TRBD2. V trimming: 4 bases; J trimming: 6 bases; junction bases outside the gene matches: 7. The germline gives CDR1 DFQATT, CDR2 SNEGSKA (reference sequence). CDR3 length: 14 amino acids. CDR3 region: CSAKSGGAGDTQYF. The CDR3 DNA follows: TGCAGTGCTAAAAGCGGGGGGGCGGGGGATACGCAGTATTTT.

J is TRBJ1-2 and V is TRBV7-2; a weak D match, TRBD1 (6 bases). CDR3 length: 16 amino acids. The ends were cut back, 1 base at V and 4 bases at J, with 16 bases in the middle. The germline V gene has CDR1 SGHTA and CDR2 FQGNSA. CDR3 protein: CASSLVDTGRGYGYTF. DNA for the CDR3: TGTGCCAGCAGCTTAGTTGACACAGGGAGAGGCTATGGCTACACCTTC.

The chain carries TRBV7-2 and TRBJ2-7; a weak D match, TRBD1 (6 bases). The CDR3 extends over 15 amino acids. The germline CDR1 and CDR2 sequences are SGHTA and FQGNSA. The V and J ends lost 5 bases and 3 bases respectively, with 17 bases between them. CDR3 DNA sequence: TGTGCCAGCAGCACCGACAGGTTCCTTGACTACGAGCAGTACTTC. Protein sequence: CASSTDRFLDYEQYF.

The CDR3 nucleotides read TGTGCCAGCAGTGAGCAGGTCGGGGAGCTGTTTTTT. Translating gives CASSEQVGELFF. The chain has TRBV2 and TRBJ2-2; D is ambiguous. CDR1 and CDR2 from the germline V gene are SNHLY and FYNNEI. CDR3 length: 12 amino acids. Trimming removed 3 bases from V and 7 bases from J, with 6 bases in between. Full variable domain (outside the CDR3, taken from reference TRBV2 and TRBJ2-2): EPEVTQTPSHQVTQMGQEVILRCVPISNHLYFYWYRQILGQKVEFLVSFYNNEISEKSEIFDDQFSVERPDGSNFTLKIRSTKLEDSAMYFCASSEQVGELFFGEGSRLTVL.

The V and J genes are TRBV6-5 and TRBJ2-3; TRBD1 aligns across 8 bases. Trimming at V came to 4 bases and at J to 4 bases, leaving 4 bases not matched to a gene. The CDR3 contains 14 residues. Looked up from germline, CDR1 is MNHEY and CDR2 is SVGAGI. In DNA, the CDR3 is TGTGCCAGCAGTTTTGGACAGGGACCAGATACGCAGTATTTT. It translates to CASSFGQGPDTQYF.

This clonotype was counted a single time. DNA for the CDR3: TGTGCCAGCAGTTTAGTAGTCAGGGCGGTAGAAGAGACCCAGTACTTC. The encoded protein is CASSLVVRAVEETQYF. This rearrangement joins TRBV12-3 or TRBV12-4 to TRBJ2-7; a weak D match, TRBD1 (5 bases). The closer fit of TRBJ2-5 to the DNA end suggests the J call may be wrong. The CDR3 is 16 residues long.

As concerns this clonotype: This clone may be a read error of a much larger clone one base away. The chain employs TRBV7-3 and TRBJ2-5; 8 bases align to TRBD1. Germline CDR1 SGHTA, CDR2 FQGTGA. J was trimmed by 11 bases and V by 2 bases; bases with no gene match: 10. The CDR3 is 14 amino acids. The CDR3 loop is CASSLQTGANEQYF. CDR3 DNA: TGTGCCAGCAGCTTACAGACAGGGGCCAATGAGCAGTACTTC.

This clonotype was counted a few times. The chain joins TRBV20-1 to TRBJ1-5; tentatively, D is TRBD1 (6 bases). This CDR3 comprises 16 residues. Germline V gives CDR1 DFQATT, CDR2 SNEGSKA (reference sequence). V dropped 5 bases and J dropped 0 bases, with 17 bases sitting between them. CDR3 in DNA: TGCAGTGCTGGGGGGCTCGGCGGCTATAGCAATCAGCCCCAGCATTTT. Amino acid sequence: CSAGGLGGYSNQPQHF.

The rearrangement links TRBV28 to TRBJ1-2, with D unclear. This CDR3 contains 13 residues. In germline, CDR1 is MDHEN, CDR2 SYDVKM. Between the trimmed V and J ends, which lost 5 bases and 8 bases, there was a span of 15 bases. The CDR3 region is CASSQYTGRGYTF. The CDR3, as DNA: TGTGCCAGCAGTCAATACACTGGACGGGGCTACACCTTC.